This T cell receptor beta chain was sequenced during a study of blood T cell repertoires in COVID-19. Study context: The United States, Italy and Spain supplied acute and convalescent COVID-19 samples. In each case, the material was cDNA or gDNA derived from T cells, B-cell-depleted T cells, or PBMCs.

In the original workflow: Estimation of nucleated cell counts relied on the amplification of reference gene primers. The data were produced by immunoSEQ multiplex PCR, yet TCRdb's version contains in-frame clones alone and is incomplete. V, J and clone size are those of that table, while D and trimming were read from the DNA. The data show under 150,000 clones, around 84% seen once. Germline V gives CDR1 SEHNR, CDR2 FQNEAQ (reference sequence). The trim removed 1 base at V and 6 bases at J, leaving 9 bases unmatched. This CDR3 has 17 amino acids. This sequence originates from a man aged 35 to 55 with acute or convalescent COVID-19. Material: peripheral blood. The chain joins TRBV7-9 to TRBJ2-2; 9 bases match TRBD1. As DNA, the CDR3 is TGTGCCAGCAGCTTAGACCTGCGAGACAGGGGGTCCGGGGAGCTGTTTTTT. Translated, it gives CASSLDLRDRGSGELFF.